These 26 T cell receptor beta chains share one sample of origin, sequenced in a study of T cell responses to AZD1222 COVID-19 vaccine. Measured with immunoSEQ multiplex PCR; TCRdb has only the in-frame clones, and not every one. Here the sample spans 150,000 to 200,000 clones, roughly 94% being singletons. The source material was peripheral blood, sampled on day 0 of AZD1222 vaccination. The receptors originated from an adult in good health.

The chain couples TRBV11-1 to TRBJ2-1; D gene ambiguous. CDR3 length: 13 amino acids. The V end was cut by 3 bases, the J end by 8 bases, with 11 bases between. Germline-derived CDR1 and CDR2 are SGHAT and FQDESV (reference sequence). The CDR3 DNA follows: TGTGCCAGCAGCTTTGGGCCTGGGTATGAGCAGTTCTTC. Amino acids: CASSFGPGYEQFF.

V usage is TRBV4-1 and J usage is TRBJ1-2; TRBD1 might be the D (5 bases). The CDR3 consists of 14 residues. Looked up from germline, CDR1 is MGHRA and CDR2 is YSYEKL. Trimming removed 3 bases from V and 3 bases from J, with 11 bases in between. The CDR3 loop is CASSHGQGDYGYTF. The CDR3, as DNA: TGCGCCAGCAGCCATGGGCAGGGCGACTATGGCTACACCTTC.

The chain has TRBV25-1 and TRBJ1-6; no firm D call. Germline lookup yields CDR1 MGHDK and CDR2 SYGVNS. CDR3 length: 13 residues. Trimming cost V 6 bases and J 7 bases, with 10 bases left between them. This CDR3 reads CASRATANSPLHF. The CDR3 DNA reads TGTGCCAGCAGGGCGACGGCGAATTCACCCCTCCACTTT.

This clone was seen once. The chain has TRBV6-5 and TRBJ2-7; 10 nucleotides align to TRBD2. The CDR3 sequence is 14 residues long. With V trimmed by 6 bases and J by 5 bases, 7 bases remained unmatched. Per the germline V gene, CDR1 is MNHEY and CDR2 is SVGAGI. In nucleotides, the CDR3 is TGTGCCAGCAGATTTCTAGCGGGAGCAGACGAGCAGTACTTC. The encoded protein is CASRFLAGADEQYF.

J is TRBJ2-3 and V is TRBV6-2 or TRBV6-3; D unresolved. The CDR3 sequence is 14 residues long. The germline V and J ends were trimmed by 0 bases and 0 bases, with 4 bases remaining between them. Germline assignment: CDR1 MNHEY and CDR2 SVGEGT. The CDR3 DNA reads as TGTGCCAGCAGTTACTCGACTAGCACAGATACGCAGTATTTT. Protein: CASSYSTSTDTQYF.

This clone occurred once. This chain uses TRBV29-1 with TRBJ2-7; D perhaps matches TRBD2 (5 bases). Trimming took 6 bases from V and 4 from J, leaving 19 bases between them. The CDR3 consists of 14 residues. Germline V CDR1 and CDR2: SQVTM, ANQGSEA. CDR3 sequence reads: CSVAGNSEIYEQYF. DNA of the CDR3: TGCAGCGTAGCCGGGAACAGTGAGATTTACGAGCAGTACTTC.

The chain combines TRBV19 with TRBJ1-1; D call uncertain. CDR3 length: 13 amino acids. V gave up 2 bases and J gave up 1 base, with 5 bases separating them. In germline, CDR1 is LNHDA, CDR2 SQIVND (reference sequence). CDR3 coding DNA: TGTGCCAGTAGTATAACAGAGAACACTGAAGCTTTCTTT. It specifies CASSITENTEAFF.

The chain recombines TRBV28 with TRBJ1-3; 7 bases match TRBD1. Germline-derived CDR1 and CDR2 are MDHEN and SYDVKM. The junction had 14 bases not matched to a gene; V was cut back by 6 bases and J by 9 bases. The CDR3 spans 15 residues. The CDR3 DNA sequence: TGTGCCAGCAGCGATCTTTCGACAGGGCTGCCCACCATATATTTT. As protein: CASSDLSTGLPTIYF. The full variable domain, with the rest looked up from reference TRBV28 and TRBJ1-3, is DVKVTQSSRYLVKRTGEKVFLECVQDMDHENMFWYRQDPGLGLRLIYFSYDVKMKEKGDIPEGYSVSREKKERFSLILESASTNQTSMYLCASSDLSTGLPTIYFGEGSWLTVV.

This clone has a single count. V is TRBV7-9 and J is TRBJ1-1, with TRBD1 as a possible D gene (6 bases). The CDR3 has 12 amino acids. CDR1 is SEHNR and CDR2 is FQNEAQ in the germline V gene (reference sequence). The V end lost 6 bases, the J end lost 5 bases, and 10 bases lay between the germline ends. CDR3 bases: TGTGCCAGCAGTTCAGGGGTAACTGAAGCTTTCTTT. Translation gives CASSSGVTEAFF.

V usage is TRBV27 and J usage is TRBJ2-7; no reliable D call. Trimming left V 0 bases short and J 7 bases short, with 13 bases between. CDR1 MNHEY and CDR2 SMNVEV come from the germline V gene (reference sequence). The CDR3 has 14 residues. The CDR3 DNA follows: TGTGCCAGCAGTTTATCGGGTTCCGTCAGTGAGCAGTACTTC. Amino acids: CASSLSGSVSEQYF.

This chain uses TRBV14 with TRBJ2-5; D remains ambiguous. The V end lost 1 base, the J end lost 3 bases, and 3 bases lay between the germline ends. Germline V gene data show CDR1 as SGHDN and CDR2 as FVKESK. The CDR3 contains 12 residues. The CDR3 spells CASSQVEETQYF. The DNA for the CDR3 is TGTGCCAGCAGCCAAGTTGAAGAGACCCAGTACTTC.

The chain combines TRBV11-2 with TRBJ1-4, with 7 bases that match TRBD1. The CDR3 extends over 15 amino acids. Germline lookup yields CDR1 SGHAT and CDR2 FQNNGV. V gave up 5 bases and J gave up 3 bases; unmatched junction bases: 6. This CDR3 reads CASSKPQGSNEKLFF. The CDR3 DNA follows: TGTGCCAGCAGCAAACCACAGGGGTCTAATGAAAAACTGTTTTTT.

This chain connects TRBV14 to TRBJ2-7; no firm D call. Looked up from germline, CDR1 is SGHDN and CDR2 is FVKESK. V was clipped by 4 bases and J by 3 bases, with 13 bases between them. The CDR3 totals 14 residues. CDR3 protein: CASSLDDNLYEQYF. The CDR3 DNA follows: TGTGCCAGCAGCCTCGATGACAACCTCTACGAGCAGTACTTC.

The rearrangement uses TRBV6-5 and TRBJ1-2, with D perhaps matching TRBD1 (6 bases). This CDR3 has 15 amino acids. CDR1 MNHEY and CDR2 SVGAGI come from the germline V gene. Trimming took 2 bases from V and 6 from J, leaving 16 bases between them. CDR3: CASSYDGIGGNGYTF. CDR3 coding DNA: TGTGCCAGCAGTTACGATGGAATAGGGGGAAATGGCTACACCTTC.

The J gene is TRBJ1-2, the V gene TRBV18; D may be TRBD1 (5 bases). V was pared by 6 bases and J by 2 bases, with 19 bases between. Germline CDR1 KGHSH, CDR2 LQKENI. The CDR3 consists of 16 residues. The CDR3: CASSPPGGVVNYGYTF. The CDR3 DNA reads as TGTGCCAGCTCGCCTCCCGGAGGGGTAGTCAACTATGGCTACACCTTC.

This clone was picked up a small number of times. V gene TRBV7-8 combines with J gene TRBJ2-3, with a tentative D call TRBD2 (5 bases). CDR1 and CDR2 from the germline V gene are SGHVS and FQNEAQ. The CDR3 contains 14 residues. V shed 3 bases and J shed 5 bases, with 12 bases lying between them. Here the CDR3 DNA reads TGTGCCAGCAGCTTTGAGGGAACGTTAGATACGCAGTATTTT. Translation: CASSFEGTLDTQYF.

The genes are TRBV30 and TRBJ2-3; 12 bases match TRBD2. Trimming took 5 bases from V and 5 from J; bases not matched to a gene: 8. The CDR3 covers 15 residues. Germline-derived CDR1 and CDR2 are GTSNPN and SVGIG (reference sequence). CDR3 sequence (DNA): TGTGCCTGGGCCCGACTAGCGGGAGTGGGAGATACGCAGTATTTT. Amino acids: CAWARLAGVGDTQYF.

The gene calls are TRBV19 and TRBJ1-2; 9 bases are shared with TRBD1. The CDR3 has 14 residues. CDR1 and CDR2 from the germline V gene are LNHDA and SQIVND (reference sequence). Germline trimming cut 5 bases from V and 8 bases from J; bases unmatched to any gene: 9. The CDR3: CASSGGQGIPGYTF. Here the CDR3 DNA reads TGTGCCAGTAGTGGGGGACAGGGAATTCCGGGCTACACCTTC.

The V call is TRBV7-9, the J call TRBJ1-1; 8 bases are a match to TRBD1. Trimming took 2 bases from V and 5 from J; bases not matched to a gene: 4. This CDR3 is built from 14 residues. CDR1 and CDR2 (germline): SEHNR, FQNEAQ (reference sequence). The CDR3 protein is CASSLLQGATEAFF. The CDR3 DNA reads TGTGCCAGCAGCTTACTCCAGGGGGCAACTGAAGCTTTCTTT. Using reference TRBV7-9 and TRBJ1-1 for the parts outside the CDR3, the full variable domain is DTGVSQNPRHKITKRGQNVTFRCDPISEHNRLYWYRQTLGQGPEFLTYFQNEAQLEKSRLLSDRFSAERPKGSFSTLEIQRTEQGDSAMYLCASSLLQGATEAFFGQGTRLTVV.

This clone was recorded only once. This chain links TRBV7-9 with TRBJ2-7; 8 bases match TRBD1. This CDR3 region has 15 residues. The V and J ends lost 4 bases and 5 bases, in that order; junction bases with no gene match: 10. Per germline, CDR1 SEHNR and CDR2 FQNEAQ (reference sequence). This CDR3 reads CASSSYSGGWNEQYF. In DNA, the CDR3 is TGTGCCAGCAGCTCCTACTCAGGGGGCTGGAACGAGCAGTACTTC. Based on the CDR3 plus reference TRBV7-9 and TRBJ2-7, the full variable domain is DTGVSQNPRHKITKRGQNVTFRCDPISEHNRLYWYRQTLGQGPEFLTYFQNEAQLEKSRLLSDRFSAERPKGSFSTLEIQRTEQGDSAMYLCASSSYSGGWNEQYFGPGTRLTVT.

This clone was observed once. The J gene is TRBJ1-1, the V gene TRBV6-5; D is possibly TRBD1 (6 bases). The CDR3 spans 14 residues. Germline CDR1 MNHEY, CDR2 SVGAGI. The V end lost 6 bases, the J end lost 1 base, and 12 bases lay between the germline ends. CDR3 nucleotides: TGTGCCAGCAGCCCCCTGACAGGGAACACTGAAGCTTTCTTT. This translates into CASSPLTGNTEAFF.

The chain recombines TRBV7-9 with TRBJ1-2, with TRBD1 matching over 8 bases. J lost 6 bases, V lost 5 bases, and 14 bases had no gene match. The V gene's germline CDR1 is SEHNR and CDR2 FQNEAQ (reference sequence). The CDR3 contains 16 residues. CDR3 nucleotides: TGTGCCAGCAGCCCCCCCACGACAGGGGATATCGATGGCTACACCTTC. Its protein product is CASSPPTTGDIDGYTF.

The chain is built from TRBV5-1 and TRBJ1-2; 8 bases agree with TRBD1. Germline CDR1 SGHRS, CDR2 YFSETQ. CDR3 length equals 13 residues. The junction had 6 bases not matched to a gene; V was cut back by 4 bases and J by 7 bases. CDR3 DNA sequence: TGCGCCAGCAGCCAGGGACAGGAGGGTGGCTACACCTTC. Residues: CASSQGQEGGYTF.

The CDR3 DNA follows: TGTGCCAGCAGTACCCCGACTAGCGGGAGGGGCAATGAGCAGTTCTTC. Translation gives CASSTPTSGRGNEQFF. The rearrangement joins TRBV27 to TRBJ2-1; 14 bases line up with TRBD2. V was clipped by 5 bases and J by 6 bases; unmatched bases: 6. CDR1 and CDR2 (germline): MNHEY, SMNVEV (reference sequence). There are 16 residues in the CDR3.

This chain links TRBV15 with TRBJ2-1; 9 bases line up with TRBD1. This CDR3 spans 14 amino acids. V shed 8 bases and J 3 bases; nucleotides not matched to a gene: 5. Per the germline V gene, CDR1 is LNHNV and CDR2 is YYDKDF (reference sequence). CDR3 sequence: CATSDRGSYNEQFF. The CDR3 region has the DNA TGTGCCACCTCCGACAGGGGGAGCTACAATGAGCAGTTCTTC.

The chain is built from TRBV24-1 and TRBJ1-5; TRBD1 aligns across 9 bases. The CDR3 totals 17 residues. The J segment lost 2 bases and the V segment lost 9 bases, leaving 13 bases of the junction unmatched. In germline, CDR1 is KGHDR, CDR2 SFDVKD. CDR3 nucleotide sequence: TGTGCCACCGGGGGGACAGGGAACGTCTTAGGCAATCAGCCCCAGCATTTT. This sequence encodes CATGGTGNVLGNQPQHF.